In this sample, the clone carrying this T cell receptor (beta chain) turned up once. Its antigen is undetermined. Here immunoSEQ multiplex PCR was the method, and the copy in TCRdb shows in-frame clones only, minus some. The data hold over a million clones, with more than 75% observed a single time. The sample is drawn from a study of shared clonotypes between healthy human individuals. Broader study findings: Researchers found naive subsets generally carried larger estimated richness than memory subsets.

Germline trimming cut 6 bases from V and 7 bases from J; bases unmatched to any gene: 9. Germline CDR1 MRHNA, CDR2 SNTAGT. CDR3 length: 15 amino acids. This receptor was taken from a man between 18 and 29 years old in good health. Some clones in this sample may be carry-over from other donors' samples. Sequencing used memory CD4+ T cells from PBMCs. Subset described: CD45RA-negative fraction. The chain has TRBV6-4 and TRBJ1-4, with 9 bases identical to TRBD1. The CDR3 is CASRINRGRGEKLFF. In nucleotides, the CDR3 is TGTGCCAGCAGGATCAACAGGGGGCGCGGTGAAAAACTGTTTTTT.